This T cell receptor beta chain is from a study of prognosis after radiotherapy for stage I lung cancer. Multiplex PCR in two rounds served to amplify TCR beta CDR3 from genomic DNA. The first PCR round targeted every TRBV and TRBJ gene with specific primers. From the multiplex PCR reads, TCRdb called clonotypes with MiXCR, one entry per CDR3 protein. The profile shows under 20,000 distinct CDR3 sequences, around 47% of them singletons. The CDR3 contains 14 residues. Germline V lookup: CDR1 DFQATT, CDR2 SNEGSKA (reference sequence). The V segment lost 1 base and the J segment 7 bases; nucleotides outside the gene matches: 5. In this sample, this clonotype turned up many times.

J is TRBJ2-1 and V is TRBV20-1; 9 bases fit TRBD1. Specimen: PBMCs, collected before or after stereotactic body radiation therapy (not recorded which). This receptor was obtained from a donor over 45 with non-small cell lung cancer. This chain's CDR3 is CSARGNRGRNEQFF. The CDR3, as DNA: TGCAGTGCTAGAGGGAACAGGGGGCGGAATGAGCAGTTCTTC.